This note documents a single TCR beta chain sequence. Its antigen is undetermined. This sample was included in a study of cytomegalovirus exposure and HLA in healthy donors. Study-wide results and caveats: The finding came from a later analysis; first-cohort TCR clusters tended to co-occur in the approximately 120 validation repertoires. Rarity marked most TCR sequences, yet some public TCRs occurred in many donors.

Germline values: CDR1 MNHEY, CDR2 SVGAGI. The CDR3 runs 13 residues. V shed 8 bases and J 8 bases; nucleotides not matched to a gene: 8. Assay used: immunoSEQ multiplex PCR; TCRdb lists only in-frame clones, some missing. The data show tens of thousands of clones, with approximately 93% seen just once and around 5.5% held by the top ten. These donors were members of the 120-subject validation cohort, a group separate from the roughly 670-subject first cohort. The rearrangement links TRBV6-5 to TRBJ2-1, with 8 bases matching TRBD2. The receptor was derived from a woman aged 18-35 years in good health and CMV-seronegative. The specimen was PBMCs. CDR3 sequence: CASASGGPYEQFF. The DNA of the CDR3 is TGTGCCAGCGCATCGGGGGGGCCATATGAGCAGTTCTTC.